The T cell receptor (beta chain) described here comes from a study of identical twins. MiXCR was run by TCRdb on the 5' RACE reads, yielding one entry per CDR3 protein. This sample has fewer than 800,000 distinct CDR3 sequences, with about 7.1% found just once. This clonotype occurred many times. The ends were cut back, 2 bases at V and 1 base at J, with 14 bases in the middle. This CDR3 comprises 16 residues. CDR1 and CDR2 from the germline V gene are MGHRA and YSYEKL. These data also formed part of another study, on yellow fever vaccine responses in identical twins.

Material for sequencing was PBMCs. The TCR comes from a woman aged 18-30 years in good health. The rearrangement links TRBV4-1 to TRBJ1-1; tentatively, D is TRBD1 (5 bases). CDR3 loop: CASSQPTGPKNTEAFF. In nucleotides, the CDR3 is TGCGCCAGCAGCCAACCCACAGGACCTAAGAACACTGAAGCTTTCTTT.